This paragraph covers one T cell receptor beta chain sequence. This clonotype was seen more than once but under ten times. It lacks a known antigen. No clone much larger than this one lies a single base away; base qualities are absent. The data derive from a study (dated by TCRdb to the mid-2010s). The V end gives up 3 bases and the J end 9 bases, leaving 11 bases in the junction not matched to a gene. The CDR3 runs 15 amino acids, cysteine and phenylalanine included. Only CDR3 DNA is held: 45 bases, read in frame from base 1. In the germline V gene (reference sequence), CDR1 corresponds to LGHDT and CDR2 to YNNKEL. The method was RT-PCR. These reads were obtained on an Illumina MiSeq. TCRdb handled the public reads itself, with Q25 trimming in fastp and clone calling in MiXCR, and kept productive beta chains. Each CDR3 protein appears once, grouped with its most common genes and DNA. The sample contains about 680,000 distinct CDR3 sequences, 14% of them found a single time. The ten most abundant clones make up about 3.6% of the sample.

Sample: memory CD4+ T cells from blood. The V and J genes are TRBV3-1 and TRBJ2-1, and TRBD2 aligns with 7 junction nucleotides. The sequence derives from a female donor in good health, serving as a healthy control. The CDR3 protein: CASSHSGTRVREQFF. The DNA sequence is as follows: TGTGCCAGCAGCCACAGCGGGACCCGGGTACGTGAGCAGTTCTTC.